This T cell receptor (beta chain) comes out of a study of cytomegalovirus exposure and HLA in healthy donors. Study-level findings and limits: Later analysis found that TCR beta chains associated with HLA were more clonally expanded than other, equally common chains.

It was with 60 Vbeta and 13 Jbeta primers that the PCR ran. Libraries were prepared by immunoSEQ multiplex PCR; TCRdb keeps only in-frame clonotypes and omits some of them. The sample records 150,000 to 200,000 clones, approximately 80% being singletons. As to this clone: The antigen is unknown.

The germline V gene encodes CDR1 SGHTS and CDR2 YDEGEE. Trimming cost V 1 base and J 0 bases; bases outside gene matches: 4. CDR3 size: 17 residues. Sequenced input: PBMCs. The chain has TRBV5-8 and TRBJ2-3, with 11 bases lining up with TRBD2. The receptor was isolated from a female donor in good health and CMV-seronegative. In DNA form, the CDR3 reads TGTGCCAGCAGCTTGACTAGCGGGAGTTCTAGCACAGATACGCAGTATTTT. It yields the protein CASSLTSGSSSTDTQYF.